These T cell receptor beta chains were read from a single sample in a study of shared clonotypes between healthy human individuals. TCRdb keeps only in-frame clones here, not all; method: immunoSEQ multiplex PCR. Among roughly 2.5 million clones listed, approximately 90% were seen once. Sequenced material: naive CD4+ T cells sorted from blood. These receptors were collected from a man aged 18 to 30 in good health. The CDR3 runs from the conserved cysteine through the conserved F or W. Fields, in order: J gene, V gene, CDR3 length, CDR3 protein.

TRBJ1-2,TRBV6-5,15,CASSYSSPGDYGYTF
TRBJ1-5,TRBV18,14,CASSPSGKYQPQHF
TRBJ1-1,TRBV7-2,12,CASSFGQLGAFF
TRBJ1-4,TRBV29-1,14,CSVAAGGWNEKLFF
TRBJ2-6,TRBV6-5,15,CASSRDTSGANVLTF
TRBJ1-5,TRBV5-1,20,CASSPSQHTTGGYSNQPQHF
TRBJ2-6,TRBV19,17,CASSWQGGYSGANVLTF
TRBJ2-1,TRBV5-1,16,CASSLVLAGGYNEQFF
TRBJ1-1,TRBV4-3,14,CASSHLTGQGKAFF
TRBJ1-4,TRBV6-5,11,CATRGGEKLFF
TRBJ1-3,TRBV28,13,CATRGREVHTIYF
TRBJ1-1,TRBV5-1,15,CASSTTGDRYTEAFF
TRBJ2-3,TRBV4-1,16,CASSPSDRPVTDTQYF
TRBJ2-2,TRBV6-1,15,CASRIRAANTGELFF
TRBJ1-1,TRBV5-1,14,CASSLEYGVTEAFF
TRBJ1-2,TRBV2,15,CAGRTGGNINYGYTF
TRBJ1-1,TRBV6-1,14,CASSVSGRNTEAFF
TRBJ1-1,TRBV21-1,15,CASSNCTGKNTEAFF
TRBJ2-7,TRBV11-3,17,CASSLRPTGQGGSEQYF
TRBJ1-3,TRBV7-2,15,CASSLGLSSGNTIYF
TRBJ1-6,TRBV30,12,CAWGDPDSPLHF
TRBJ2-3,TRBV18,16,CASSPITGGPTDTQYF
TRBJ1-5,TRBV6-7,14,CAWASRAVNQPQHF
TRBJ2-7,TRBV6-5,14,CASSPRQGHPEQYF
TRBJ2-1,TRBV5-5,16,CASSFLQGSSYNEQFF
TRBJ2-7,TRBV5-5,14,CASRPDRGRQEQYF
TRBJ2-7,TRBV19,15,CASSIERQGDYEQYF
TRBJ2-4,TRBV10-3,15,CAISESGVGMDIQYF
TRBJ2-4,TRBV15,14,CATIPRRRVYFRYF
TRBJ2-1,TRBV4-1,15,CASSQAGTSTYEQFF
TRBJ1-4,TRBV19,15,CASSIVWAGNEKLFF
TRBJ2-7,TRBV30,14,CAWAFSGTHYEQYF
TRBJ1-5,TRBV6-5,15,CASSYSRDSNQPQHF
TRBJ1-2,TRBV6-5,15,CASSPQGRVNYGYTF
TRBJ1-1,TRBV7-2,14,CASNRDRDATEAFF
TRBJ2-7,TRBV27,15,CASSLNQLDPYEQYF
TRBJ2-5,TRBV11-2,14,CASSPSRVTETQYF
TRBJ1-5,TRBV28,16,CASSLGLAVSNQPQHF
TRBJ2-2,TRBV5-8,14,CASSSPPYTGELFF
TRBJ2-6,TRBV5-1,16,CASSPAGGAGANVLTF
TRBJ2-7,TRBV7-8,14,CASSLITASYEQYF
TRBJ1-1,TRBV6-5,16,CASSYSKGRAYTEAFF
TRBJ2-6,TRBV4-1,16,CASSPGGATGANVLTF
TRBJ2-1,TRBV11-2,15,CASSPLWGENNEQFF